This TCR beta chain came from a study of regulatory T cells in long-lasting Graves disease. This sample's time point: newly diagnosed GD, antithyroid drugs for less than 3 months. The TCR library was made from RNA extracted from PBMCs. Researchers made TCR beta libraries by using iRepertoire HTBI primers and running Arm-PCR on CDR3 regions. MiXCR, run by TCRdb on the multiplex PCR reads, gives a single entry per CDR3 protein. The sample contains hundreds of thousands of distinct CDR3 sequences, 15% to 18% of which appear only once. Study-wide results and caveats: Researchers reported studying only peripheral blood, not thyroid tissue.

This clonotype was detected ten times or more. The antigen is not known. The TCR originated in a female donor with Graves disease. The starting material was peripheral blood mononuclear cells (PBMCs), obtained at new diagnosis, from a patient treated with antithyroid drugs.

The CDR3 DNA reads TGCGCCAGCAGCCAAGATTGGGGGACAGCACAAGAGACCCAGTACTTC. This sequence encodes CASSQDWGTAQETQYF. The gene calls are TRBV4-3 and TRBJ2-5, with 7 bases that match TRBD1. The V gene end was trimmed by 0 bases and the J gene end by 2 bases; junction bases not matched to a gene: 6. The CDR3 is 16 amino acids. Germline V gene data show CDR1 as LGHNA and CDR2 as YSLEER.